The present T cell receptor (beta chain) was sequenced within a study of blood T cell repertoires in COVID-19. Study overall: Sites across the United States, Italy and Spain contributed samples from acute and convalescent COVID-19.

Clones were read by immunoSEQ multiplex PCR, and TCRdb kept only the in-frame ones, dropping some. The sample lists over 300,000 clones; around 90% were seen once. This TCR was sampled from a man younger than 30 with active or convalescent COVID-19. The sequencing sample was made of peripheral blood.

CDR3 amino acids: CASSLGQGQGSSEKLFF. CDR3 sequence (DNA): TGCGCCAGCAGCCTTGGACAGGGTCAAGGATCAAGTGAAAAACTGTTTTTT. The rearrangement links TRBV5-1 to TRBJ1-4; TRBD1 agrees at 8 bases. Germline values: CDR1 SGHRS, CDR2 YFSETQ. This CDR3 has 17 amino acids. J gave up 7 bases and V 4 bases, and 15 bases lay outside the gene matches.